This TCR beta chain was recovered during a study of shared clonotypes between healthy human individuals. Study results and limitations: The expectation was that sequencing depth would affect clonotype sharing among donors.

The unsorted PBMC replicate PCRs were performed with approximately 300 ng DNA, 32,000 or so T cell genomes. Produced via immunoSEQ multiplex PCR; TCRdb's table is partial and in-frame only. The data hold about 480,000 clones, with 79% observed a single time. With regard to this clone: Its target is not known.

This CDR3 contains 16 residues. Trimming at V came to 2 bases and at J to 5 bases, leaving 9 bases not matched to a gene. CDR1 is SEHNR, CDR2 FQNEAQ, per germline (reference sequence). Donors comprised healthy HIV-negative adults lacking recent acute infections or vaccinations. The chain employs TRBV7-9 and TRBJ1-1; 9 nucleotides agree with TRBD1. The sequenced sample consisted of PBMCs. This TCR derives from a woman in her forties in good health. Some clones in this sample may be carry-over from other donors' samples. This chain's CDR3 is CASSLTGQGHQTEAFF. The CDR3 region has the DNA TGTGCCAGCAGCTTAACGGGACAGGGTCATCAAACTGAAGCTTTCTTT.